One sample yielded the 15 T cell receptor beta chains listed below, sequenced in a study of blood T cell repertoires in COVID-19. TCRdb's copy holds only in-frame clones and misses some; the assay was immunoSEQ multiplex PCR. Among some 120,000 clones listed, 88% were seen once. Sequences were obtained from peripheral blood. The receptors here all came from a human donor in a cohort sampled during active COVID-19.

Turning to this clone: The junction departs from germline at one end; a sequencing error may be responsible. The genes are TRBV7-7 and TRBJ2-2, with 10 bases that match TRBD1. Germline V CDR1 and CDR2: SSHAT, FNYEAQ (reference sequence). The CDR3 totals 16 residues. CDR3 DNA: TGTGCTAGCAGCCTGTCCGGGACAGGGGTTTCCGGGGAGCTGTTTTTT. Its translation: CASSLSGTGVSGELFF.

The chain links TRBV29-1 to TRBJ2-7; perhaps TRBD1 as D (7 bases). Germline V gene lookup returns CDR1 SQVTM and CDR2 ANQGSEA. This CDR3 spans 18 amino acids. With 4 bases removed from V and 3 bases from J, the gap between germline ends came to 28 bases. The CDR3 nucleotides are TGCAGCGTTGTAGGTGGAGGGCGACAGGGAACCCGGATCTACGAGCAGTACTTC. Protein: CSVVGGGRQGTRIYEQYF.

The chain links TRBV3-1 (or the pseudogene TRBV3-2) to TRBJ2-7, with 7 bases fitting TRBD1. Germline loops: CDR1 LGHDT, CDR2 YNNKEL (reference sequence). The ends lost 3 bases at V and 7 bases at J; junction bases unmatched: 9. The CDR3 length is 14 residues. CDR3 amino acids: CASSQGYRGGEQYF. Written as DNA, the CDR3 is TGTGCCAGCAGCCAGGGTTACAGGGGTGGTGAGCAGTACTTC.

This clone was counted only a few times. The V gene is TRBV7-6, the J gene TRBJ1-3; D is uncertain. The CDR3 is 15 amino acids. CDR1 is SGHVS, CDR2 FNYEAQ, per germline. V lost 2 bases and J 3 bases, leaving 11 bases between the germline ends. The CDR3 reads CASSLSGHLGNTIYF. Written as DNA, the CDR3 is TGTGCCAGCAGCTTAAGTGGCCATCTTGGAAACACCATATATTTT.

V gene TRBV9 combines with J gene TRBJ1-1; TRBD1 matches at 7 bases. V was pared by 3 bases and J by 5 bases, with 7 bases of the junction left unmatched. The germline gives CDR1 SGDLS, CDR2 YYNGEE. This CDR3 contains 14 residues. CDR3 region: CASSAQGVGTEAFF. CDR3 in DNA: TGTGCCAGCAGCGCCCAGGGGGTGGGAACTGAAGCTTTCTTT.

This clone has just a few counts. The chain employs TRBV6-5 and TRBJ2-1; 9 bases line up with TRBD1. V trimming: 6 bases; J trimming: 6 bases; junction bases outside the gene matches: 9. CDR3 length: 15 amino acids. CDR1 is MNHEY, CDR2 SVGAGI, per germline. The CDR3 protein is CASSITGGLGNEQFF. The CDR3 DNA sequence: TGTGCCAGCAGCATCACAGGGGGCCTTGGCAATGAGCAGTTCTTC.

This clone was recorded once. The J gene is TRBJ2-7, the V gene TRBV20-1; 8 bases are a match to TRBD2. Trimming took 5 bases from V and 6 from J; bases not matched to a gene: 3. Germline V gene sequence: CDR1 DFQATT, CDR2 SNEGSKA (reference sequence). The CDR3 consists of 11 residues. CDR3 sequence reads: CSAAREGEQYF. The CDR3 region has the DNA TGCAGTGCTGCCCGGGAGGGCGAGCAGTACTTC.

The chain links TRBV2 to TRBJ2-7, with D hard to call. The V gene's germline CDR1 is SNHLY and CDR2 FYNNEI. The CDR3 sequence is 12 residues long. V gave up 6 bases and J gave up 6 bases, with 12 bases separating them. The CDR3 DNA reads TGTGCCAGCAGGCTGGCGGCCATCGAGCAGTACTTC. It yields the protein CASRLAAIEQYF. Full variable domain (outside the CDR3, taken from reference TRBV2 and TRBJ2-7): EPEVTQTPSHQVTQMGQEVILRCVPISNHLYFYWYRQILGQKVEFLVSFYNNEISEKSEIFDDQFSVERPDGSNFTLKIRSTKLEDSAMYFCASRLAAIEQYFGPGTRLTVT.

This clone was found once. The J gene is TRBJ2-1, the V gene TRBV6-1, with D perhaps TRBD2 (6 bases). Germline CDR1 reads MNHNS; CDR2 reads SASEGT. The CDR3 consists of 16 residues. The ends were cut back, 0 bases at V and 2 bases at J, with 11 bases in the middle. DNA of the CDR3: TGTGCCAGCAGTGAAGCTCGGGGGTTAGCCTACAATGAGCAGTTCTTC. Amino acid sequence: CASSEARGLAYNEQFF.

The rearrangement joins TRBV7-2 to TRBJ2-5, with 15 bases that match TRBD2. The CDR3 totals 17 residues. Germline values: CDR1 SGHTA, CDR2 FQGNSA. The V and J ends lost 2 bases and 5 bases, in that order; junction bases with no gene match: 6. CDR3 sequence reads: CASSLTGLAGGKETQYF. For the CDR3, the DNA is TGTGCCAGCAGCTTAACGGGACTAGCGGGGGGAAAGGAGACCCAGTACTTC.

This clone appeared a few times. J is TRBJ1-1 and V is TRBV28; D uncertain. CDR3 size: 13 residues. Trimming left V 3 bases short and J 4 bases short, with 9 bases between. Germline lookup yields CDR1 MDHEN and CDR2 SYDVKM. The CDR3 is CASSLGSSTEAFF. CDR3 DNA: TGTGCCAGCAGTTTGGGTAGCTCCACTGAAGCTTTCTTT. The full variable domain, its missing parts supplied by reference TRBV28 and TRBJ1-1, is DVKVTQSSRYLVKRTGEKVFLECVQDMDHENMFWYRQDPGLGLRLIYFSYDVKMKEKGDIPEGYSVSREKKERFSLILESASTNQTSMYLCASSLGSSTEAFFGQGTRLTVV.

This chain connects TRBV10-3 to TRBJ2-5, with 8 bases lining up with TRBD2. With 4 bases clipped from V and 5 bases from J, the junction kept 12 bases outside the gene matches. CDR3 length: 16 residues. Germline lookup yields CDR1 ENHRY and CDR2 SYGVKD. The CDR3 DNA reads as TGTGCCATCAGTGGGGGGCGGGGGGACTGGGGGGAGACCCAGTACTTC. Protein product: CAISGGRGDWGETQYF.

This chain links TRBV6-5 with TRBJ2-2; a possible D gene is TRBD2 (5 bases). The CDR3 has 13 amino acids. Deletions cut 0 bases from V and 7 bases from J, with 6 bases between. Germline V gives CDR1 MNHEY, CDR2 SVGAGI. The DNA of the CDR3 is TGTGCCAGCAGTTACTCGAGGGACGGGGAGCTGTTTTTT. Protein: CASSYSRDGELFF.

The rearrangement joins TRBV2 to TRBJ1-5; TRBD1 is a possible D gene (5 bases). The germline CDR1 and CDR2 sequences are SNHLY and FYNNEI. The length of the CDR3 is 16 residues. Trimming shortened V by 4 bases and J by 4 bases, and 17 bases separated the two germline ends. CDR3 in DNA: TGTGCCAGCAGTGCAACCCTCTCAGGGCCGAATCAGCCCCAGCATTTT. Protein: CASSATLSGPNQPQHF.

CDR3 protein: CASNMQGSEDEQFF. In DNA form, the CDR3 reads TGTGCCAGCAATATGCAGGGAAGCGAGGATGAGCAGTTCTTC. V usage is TRBV2 and J usage is TRBJ2-1, with D possibly TRBD1 on 5 matching bases. This CDR3 is built from 14 residues. Germline V gives CDR1 SNHLY, CDR2 FYNNEI. V dropped 7 bases and J dropped 8 bases, with 18 bases sitting between them. Together with reference TRBV2 and TRBJ2-1, the CDR3 gives the full variable domain: EPEVTQTPSHQVTQMGQEVILRCVPISNHLYFYWYRQILGQKVEFLVSFYNNEISEKSEIFDDQFSVERPDGSNFTLKIRSTKLEDSAMYFCASNMQGSEDEQFFGPGTRLTVL.